The rows below give T cell receptor beta chains drawn from one sample of a study of human versus mouse CDR3 diversity and MHC coevolution. Clones were read by immunoSEQ multiplex PCR, and TCRdb kept only the in-frame ones, dropping some. The sample lists over 60,000 clones, just under 95% occurring once. Sequenced sample: naive CD4+ T cells from blood. These receptors were taken from a person between 25 and 69 years old in good health. Each CDR3 is given with its conserved first and last residue. The order of the fields is V gene, J gene, CDR3 length, CDR3 protein.

v_gene: TRBV5-1
j_gene: TRBJ2-5
len: 15
CDR3aa: CASSYGAGGGETQYF

v_gene: TRBV25-1
j_gene: TRBJ1-1
len: 15
CDR3aa: CASSERGRGYTEAFF

v_gene: TRBV30
j_gene: TRBJ1-2
len: 10
CDR3aa: CASGDYGYTF

v_gene: TRBV14
j_gene: TRBJ1-4
len: 16
CDR3aa: CASSQERQGRWEKLFF

v_gene: TRBV5-1
j_gene: TRBJ2-7
len: 14
CDR3aa: CASSLEDSSYEQYF

v_gene: TRBV10-2
j_gene: TRBJ2-5
len: 13
CDR3aa: CASNRAPQETQYF

v_gene: TRBV29-1
j_gene: TRBJ2-2
len: 16
CDR3aa: CSVIPSVAGAVGELFF

v_gene: TRBV7-9
j_gene: TRBJ1-2
len: 15
CDR3aa: CASSSADRVSGGHTF

v_gene: TRBV6-1
j_gene: TRBJ2-1
len: 16
CDR3aa: CASSEPLGQGSNEQFF

v_gene: TRBV11-2
j_gene: TRBJ2-7
len: 16
CDR3aa: CASSLDYLAEDYEQYF

v_gene: TRBV27
j_gene: TRBJ2-7
len: 16
CDR3aa: CASSRGQGGRSYEQYF

v_gene: TRBV19
j_gene: TRBJ2-2
len: 17
CDR3aa: CASSIDLRGSNTGELFF

v_gene: TRBV2
j_gene: TRBJ2-7
len: 15
CDR3aa: CASRDGTALHLEQYF

v_gene: TRBV6-5
j_gene: TRBJ1-1
len: 13
CDR3aa: CASSYSFMTEAFF

v_gene: TRBV18
j_gene: TRBJ1-5
len: 15
CDR3aa: CASSPQGLIGQPQHF

v_gene: TRBV7-9
j_gene: TRBJ2-3
len: 16
CDR3aa: CASGKSGAGSTDTQYF

v_gene: TRBV5-4
j_gene: TRBJ2-5
len: 17
CDR3aa: CASSLVGQLGGGETQYF

v_gene: TRBV6-1
j_gene: TRBJ1-5
len: 14
CDR3aa: CASITGNGGEPQHF